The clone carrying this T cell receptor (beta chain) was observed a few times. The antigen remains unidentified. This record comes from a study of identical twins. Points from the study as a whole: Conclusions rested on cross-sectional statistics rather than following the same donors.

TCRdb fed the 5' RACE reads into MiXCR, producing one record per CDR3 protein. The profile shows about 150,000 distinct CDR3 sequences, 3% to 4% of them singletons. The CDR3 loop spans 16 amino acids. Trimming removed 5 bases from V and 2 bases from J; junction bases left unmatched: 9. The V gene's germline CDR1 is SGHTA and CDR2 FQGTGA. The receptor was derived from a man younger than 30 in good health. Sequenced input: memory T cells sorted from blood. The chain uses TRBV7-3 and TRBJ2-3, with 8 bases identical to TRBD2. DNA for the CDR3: TGTGCCAGCAGCGCCCAACCGGGGGGGGTCACAGATACGCAGTATTTT. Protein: CASSAQPGGVTDTQYF.